These 22 T cell receptor beta chains came from one sample sequenced in a study of blood T cell repertoires in COVID-19. Only in-frame clones appear in the TCRdb table, and some are missing; sequencing was by immunoSEQ multiplex PCR. Counted here are roughly 75,000 clones, 81% occurring once; the ten biggest clones make up 0.65% to 0.9%. Sequencing was done on a sample of peripheral blood. Receptor source: a woman aged 70 to 79 with acute or convalescent COVID-19.

The chain couples TRBV7-2 to TRBJ1-1; 8 bases fit TRBD1. This CDR3 region has 16 residues. Trimming at V came to 0 bases and at J to 5 bases, leaving 8 bases not matched to a gene. Germline-derived CDR1 and CDR2 are SGHTA and FQGNSA. The CDR3: CASSLAGPGGWTEAFF. The CDR3 DNA reads as TGTGCCAGCAGCTTAGCGGGGCCAGGGGGCTGGACTGAAGCTTTCTTT.

This chain joins TRBV7-2 and TRBJ1-1; D perhaps matches TRBD1 (5 bases). The V and J ends lost 3 bases and 1 base respectively, with 6 bases between them. The germline CDR1 and CDR2 sequences are SGHTA and FQGNSA. This CDR3 has 13 amino acids. The CDR3 is CASSLTENTEAFF. The CDR3 nucleotides are TGTGCCAGCAGCTTGACAGAGAACACTGAAGCTTTCTTT.

V and J are TRBV4-1 and TRBJ2-3; D is undetermined. With 1 base removed from V and 4 bases from J, the gap between germline ends came to 12 bases. From germline, CDR1 is MGHRA and CDR2 YSYEKL. The length of the CDR3 is 15 residues. CDR3 sequence reads: CASSQASGIADTQYF. DNA for the CDR3: TGCGCCAGCAGCCAAGCGTCAGGAATTGCAGATACGCAGTATTTT.

This clone was recorded only once. The chain couples TRBV6-5 to TRBJ1-1, with TRBD1 identical over 7 bases. The CDR3 extends over 13 amino acids. Losses at the gene ends were 7 bases for V and 7 bases for J; bases not matched to a gene: 9. Germline CDR1 reads MNHEY; CDR2 reads SVGAGI. The CDR3 DNA sequence: TGTGCCAGCACTAACACCGGGACAGATGAAGCTTTCTTT. Translating it yields CASTNTGTDEAFF.

The V gene is TRBV2, the J gene TRBJ2-2; TRBD1 agrees at 9 bases. V trimming: 6 bases; J trimming: 1 base; junction bases outside the gene matches: 3. The CDR3 sequence is 15 residues long. Germline V gives CDR1 SNHLY, CDR2 FYNNEI. This chain's CDR3 is CASRPDRGNTGELFF. The CDR3 nucleotides are TGTGCCAGCAGACCGGACAGGGGGAACACCGGGGAGCTGTTTTTT.

The CDR3 protein is CARSLGANSYNEQFF. The CDR3 DNA reads TGTGCCAGAAGCTTGGGAGCTAACTCCTACAATGAGCAGTTCTTC. This sequence joins TRBV5-3 and TRBJ2-1; D is uncertain. TRBV5-3 carries the ORF label, with uncertain function. V dropped 0 bases and J dropped 0 bases, with 7 bases sitting between them. This CDR3 has 15 residues.

V and J are TRBV5-1 and TRBJ2-7; 7 bases agree with TRBD2. Germline V gives CDR1 SGHRS, CDR2 YFSETQ. This CDR3 has 14 amino acids. V gave up 1 base and J gave up 7 bases; unmatched junction bases: 8. CDR3: CASSLSLASWEQYF. The CDR3 DNA reads TGCGCCAGCAGCTTGTCACTAGCGTCTTGGGAGCAGTACTTC.

This clone was counted between two and nine times. The chain recombines TRBV3-1 (or the pseudogene TRBV3-2) with TRBJ1-6; 7 nucleotides align to TRBD1. CDR3 length equals 17 residues. V dropped 4 bases and J dropped 2; count of bases not matched to a gene: 8. Germline values: CDR1 LGHDT, CDR2 YNNKEL (reference sequence). CDR3 region: CASSPEAGGTYNSPLHF. The CDR3 nucleotides are TGTGCCAGCAGCCCCGAGGCAGGGGGAACCTATAATTCACCCCTCCACTTT.

V and J are TRBV11-2 and TRBJ1-1; TRBD1 might be the D (6 bases). The CDR3 covers 14 residues. V was pared by 6 bases and J by 3 bases, with 14 bases between. In germline, CDR1 is SGHAT, CDR2 FQNNGV. The CDR3 DNA is TGTGCCAGCAGGGGGGCAGGGTGGTACACTGAAGCTTTCTTT. Translated, it gives CASRGAGWYTEAFF.

The chain joins TRBV5-1 to TRBJ2-7; 9 bases are a match to TRBD2. The germline CDR1 and CDR2 sequences are SGHRS and YFSETQ. V lost 2 bases, J lost 6 bases, and 6 bases stayed unmatched. This CDR3 has 14 residues. Here the CDR3 DNA reads TGCGCCAGCAGCTTTGCGGGAGGGCAGTTCGAGCAGTACTTC. Translated, it gives CASSFAGGQFEQYF. The full variable domain, completed using reference TRBV5-1 and TRBJ2-7, is KAGVTQTPRYLIKTRGQQVTLSCSPISGHRSVSWYQQTPGQGLQFLFEYFSETQRNKGNFPGRFSGRQFSNSRSEMNVSTLELGDSALYLCASSFAGGQFEQYFGPGTRLTVT.

This clone showed up just a few times. This chain links TRBV6-1 with TRBJ1-1; D is ambiguous. CDR3 size: 14 residues. V lost 1 base and J 1 base, leaving 7 bases between the germline ends. Germline V gene lookup returns CDR1 MNHNS and CDR2 SASEGT. This CDR3 reads CASSEGVENTEAFF. The CDR3 coding sequence is TGTGCCAGCAGTGAAGGTGTAGAGAACACTGAAGCTTTCTTT.

This clone was seen a few times. The CDR3 reads CASSLAVRLNTEAFF. The CDR3 DNA reads TGTGCCAGCAGTTTAGCGGTCAGACTGAACACTGAAGCTTTCTTT. The rearrangement uses TRBV27 and TRBJ1-1; D not certain. The CDR3 runs to 15 residues. The V and J ends lost 2 bases and 0 bases respectively, with 10 bases between them. Germline-derived CDR1 and CDR2 are MNHEY and SMNVEV (reference sequence).

V is TRBV10-1 and J is TRBJ1-5; maybe TRBD1 (5 bases). In germline, CDR1 is WNHNN, CDR2 SYGVQD (reference sequence). The CDR3 spans 13 residues. V shed 3 bases and J shed 6 bases, with 9 bases lying between them. The DNA for the CDR3 is TGCGCCAGCAGTGAAACAGGCCCTCAGCCCCAGCATTTT. It specifies CASSETGPQPQHF.

The chain has TRBV19 and TRBJ2-1; 9 bases match TRBD2. V shed 0 bases and J 1 base; nucleotides not matched to a gene: 7. The CDR3 loop spans 18 amino acids. Germline assignment: CDR1 LNHDA and CDR2 SQIVND (reference sequence). The CDR3 nucleotides are TGTGCCAGTAGTATAGATCATTTAGCGGGAGTATCCTACAATGAGCAGTTCTTC. Amino acids: CASSIDHLAGVSYNEQFF.

The V and J genes are TRBV5-8 and TRBJ2-3; perhaps TRBD2 as D (6 bases). The V end lost 0 bases, the J end lost 3 bases, and 14 bases lay between the germline ends. The length of the CDR3 is 16 residues. Germline lookup yields CDR1 SGHTS and CDR2 YDEGEE. The CDR3 spells CASSLGTRRGTDTQYF. CDR3 coding DNA: TGTGCCAGCAGCTTGGGGACCCGGCGGGGAACAGATACGCAGTATTTT.

The V call is TRBV5-5, the J call TRBJ2-2; 10 nucleotides agree with TRBD2. Unmatched junction bases numbered 10, after V lost 0 bases and J lost 5 bases. Germline loops: CDR1 SGHKS, CDR2 YYEKEE (reference sequence). CDR3 size: 18 residues. The CDR3 DNA reads as TGTGCCAGCAGCTTGGTACCCGAGGGGACTAGCGTTACCGGGGAGCTGTTTTTT. This sequence encodes CASSLVPEGTSVTGELFF.

This clone was detected once. The chain is built from TRBV9 and TRBJ2-5; 8 nucleotides align to TRBD2. The V segment lost 5 bases and the J segment 5 bases; nucleotides outside the gene matches: 8. The CDR3 has 14 residues. The germline V gene has CDR1 SGDLS and CDR2 YYNGEE. The CDR3 loop reads CASSAGGGSETQYF. CDR3 coding DNA: TGTGCCAGCAGTGCCGGGGGGGGCTCGGAGACCCAGTACTTC. Drawing the rest from reference TRBV9 and TRBJ2-5, the complete variable domain is DSGVTQTPKHLITATGQRVTLRCSPRSGDLSVYWYQQSLDQGLQFLIQYYNGEERAKGNILERFSAQQFPDLHSELNLSSLELGDSALYFCASSAGGGSETQYFGPGTRLLVL.

This clone was detected only once. This sequence joins TRBV6-5 and TRBJ1-3; 7 bases align to TRBD1. This CDR3 region has 13 residues. In germline, CDR1 is MNHEY, CDR2 SVGAGI. V lost 2 bases and J lost 6; bases outside the gene matches: 1. The CDR3 protein is CASSYQGENTIYF. CDR3 bases: TGTGCCAGCAGTTACCAGGGGGAAAACACCATATATTTT.

The chain employs TRBV12-3 or TRBV12-4 and TRBJ2-1; 12 bases are a match to TRBD2. V shed 8 bases and J 7 bases; nucleotides not matched to a gene: 0. This CDR3 is 12 amino acids long. The CDR3 sequence: CASLAGGNEQFF. The CDR3 nucleotides read TGTGCCAGCCTAGCGGGAGGGAATGAGCAGTTCTTC.

The sample holds a few counts of this clone. The rearrangement joins TRBV6-2 or TRBV6-3 to TRBJ1-5, with a tentative D call TRBD1 (5 bases). Trimming cost V 5 bases and J 11 bases, with 22 bases left between them. The CDR3 runs 15 residues. Germline V gives CDR1 MNHEY, CDR2 SVGEGT. The CDR3 DNA follows: TGTGCCAGCAGTACGTCACAGGAATGGGTCTGGTCCCAGCATTTT. Amino acid sequence: CASSTSQEWVWSQHF.

The chain has TRBV27 and TRBJ1-2; maybe TRBD1 (6 bases). V gave up 5 bases and J gave up 8 bases, with 12 bases separating them. Germline CDR1 and CDR2: MNHEY and SMNVEV (reference sequence). This CDR3 is 12 amino acids long. CDR3 residues: CASSTTGLGYTF. CDR3 bases: TGTGCCAGCAGTACCACAGGGTTGGGCTACACCTTC.

This clone was detected a few times. The rearrangement joins TRBV4-3 to TRBJ1-1, with TRBD1 matching 7 bases. Germline V CDR1 and CDR2: LGHNA, YSLEER. With 6 bases clipped from V and 4 bases from J, the junction kept 11 bases outside the gene matches. This CDR3 has 15 residues. This chain's CDR3 is CASRLRQGSGTEAFF. The CDR3 DNA follows: TGCGCCAGCAGACTCAGACAGGGATCAGGCACTGAAGCTTTCTTT.